The T cell receptor (beta chain) described here comes from a study of T cell repertoires in cytomegalovirus infection. Study details: Public TCR beta signatures marked donors with CMV infection and the matching HLA.

This clonotype has at least ten counts. Its antigen is not identified. TCRdb ran MiXCR on the reads and lists one entry per CDR3 protein. Of roughly 860,000 distinct CDR3 sequences detected, about 31% appear once; the ten largest clones hold around 12%. The CDR3 length is 14 residues. Germline lookup yields CDR1 SGHTA and CDR2 FQGNSA. V dropped 5 bases and J dropped 6 bases, with 14 bases sitting between them. The TCR comes from a human donor in good health (CMV status not recorded). Some clones in this sample may be carry-over from other donors' samples. The chain links TRBV7-2 to TRBJ2-1, with D possibly TRBD2 on 5 matching bases. The sequencing used cultured CD8+ T cells from PBMCs, collected from culture after CMV antigen stimulation. The CDR3 DNA follows: TGTGCCAGCAGCCCCGGGATTTGGTCCAATGAGCAGTTCTTC. This gives the protein CASSPGIWSNEQFF.